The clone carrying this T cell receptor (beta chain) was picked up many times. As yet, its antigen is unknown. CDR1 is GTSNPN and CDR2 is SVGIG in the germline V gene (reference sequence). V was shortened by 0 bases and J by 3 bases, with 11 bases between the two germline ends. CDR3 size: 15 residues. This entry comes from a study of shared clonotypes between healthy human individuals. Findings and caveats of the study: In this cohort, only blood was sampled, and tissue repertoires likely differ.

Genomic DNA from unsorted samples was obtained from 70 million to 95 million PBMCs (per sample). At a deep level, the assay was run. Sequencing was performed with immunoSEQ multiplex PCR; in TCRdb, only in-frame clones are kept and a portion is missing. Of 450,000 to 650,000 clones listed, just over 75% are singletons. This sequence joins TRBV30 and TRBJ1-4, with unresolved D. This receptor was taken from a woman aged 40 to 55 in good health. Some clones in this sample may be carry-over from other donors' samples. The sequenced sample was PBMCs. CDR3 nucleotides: TGTGCCTGGAGTGTAAGAGGCACACCTAATGAAAAACTGTTTTTT. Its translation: CAWSVRGTPNEKLFF. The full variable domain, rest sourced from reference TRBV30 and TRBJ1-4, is SQTIHQWPATLVQPVGSPLSLECTVEGTSNPNLYWYRQAAGRGLQLLFYSVGIGQISSEVPQNLSASRPQDRQFILSSKKLLLSDSGFYLCAWSVRGTPNEKLFFGSGTQLSVL.